One sample yielded the 7 T cell receptor beta chains listed below, sequenced in a study of cytomegalovirus exposure and HLA in healthy donors. The PCR ran on 60 Vbeta and 13 Jbeta primers. TCRdb keeps only in-frame clones here, not all; method: immunoSEQ multiplex PCR. The sample data list 70,000 or so clones. The sequencing input was PBMCs. The receptors originated from a boy aged 5-17 years in good health and CMV-seronegative.

The chain links TRBV7-7 to TRBJ2-3, with D possibly being TRBD2 (6 bases). The germline CDR1 and CDR2 sequences are SSHAT and FNYEAQ (reference sequence). This CDR3 contains 17 residues. Trimming stripped 1 base from V and 6 bases from J, with 20 bases between. In DNA, the CDR3 is TGTGCCAGCAGCTTAGGGACCACACTAGCCTCCCCGGATACGCAGTATTTT. It specifies CASSLGTTLASPDTQYF.

The chain employs TRBV14 and TRBJ2-7; TRBD1 matches at 10 bases. The germline CDR1 and CDR2 sequences are SGHDN and FVKESK. The length of the CDR3 is 15 residues. Unmatched junction bases numbered 7, after V lost 5 bases and J lost 3 bases. CDR3 protein: CASSRHGTGVYEQYF. DNA for the CDR3: TGTGCCAGCAGCAGGCACGGGACAGGGGTCTACGAGCAGTACTTC. Complete variable domain (other parts from reference TRBV14 and TRBJ2-7): EAGVTQFPSHSVIEKGQTVTLRCDPISGHDNLYWYRRVMGKEIKFLLHFVKESKQDESGMPNNRFLAERTGGTYSTLKVQPAELEDSGVYFCASSRHGTGVYEQYFGPGTRLTVT.

The V and J genes are TRBV4-2 and TRBJ2-2; 11 bases agree with TRBD1. V trimming: 2 bases; J trimming: 6 bases; junction bases outside the gene matches: 5. Germline lookup yields CDR1 LGHNA and CDR2 YNFKEQ. This CDR3 has 16 residues. The CDR3 loop is CASSQPGQGVSGELFF. CDR3 nucleotides: TGTGCCAGCAGCCAACCGGGACAGGGGGTTTCCGGGGAGCTGTTTTTT.

The chain recombines TRBV4-1 with TRBJ2-7; D perhaps matches TRBD2 (5 bases). CDR3 size: 17 residues. Per the germline V gene, CDR1 is MGHRA and CDR2 is YSYEKL. The germline V and J ends were trimmed by 1 base and 0 bases, with 16 bases remaining between them. The CDR3 bases are TGCGCCAGCAGCCAAGTTTACGGCTCGGGATCCTCCTACGAGCAGTACTTC. Protein: CASSQVYGSGSSYEQYF.

The chain carries TRBV6-5 and TRBJ1-5, with 8 bases lining up with TRBD1. CDR1 is MNHEY and CDR2 is SVGAGI in the germline V gene. The V segment lost 6 bases and the J segment 6 bases; nucleotides outside the gene matches: 4. This CDR3 has 13 residues. CDR3 sequence (DNA): TGTGCCAGCAGCACAGGGGGTATTCAGCCCCAGCATTTT. The encoded protein is CASSTGGIQPQHF.

The genes are TRBV10-3 and TRBJ1-1; D remains unclear. Germline values: CDR1 ENHRY, CDR2 SYGVKD. The CDR3 is 13 residues long. With 4 bases removed from V and 4 bases from J, the gap between germline ends came to 10 bases. CDR3 region: CAISASGGTEAFF. As DNA, the CDR3 is TGTGCCATCAGTGCAAGTGGCGGCACTGAAGCTTTCTTT.

The V gene is TRBV28, the J gene TRBJ2-7, with no clear D. There are 11 residues in the CDR3. Germline V gene data show CDR1 as MDHEN and CDR2 as SYDVKM. V lost 3 bases and J 5 bases, leaving 5 bases between the germline ends. The CDR3 nucleotides read TGTGCCAGCAGTTTTTTAGACGAGCAGTACTTC. It is translated as CASSFLDEQYF.